The present TCR beta chain was sequenced within a study of T cells in Graves' hyperthyroidism and ophthalmopathy. In its sample, this clonotype was seen many times. Using RNA transcripts as the source, TCR beta CDR3 regions were amplified. Primed by the HTBI set, a first-round RT-PCR was run on the TCR CDR3. TCRdb recomputed calls from the multiplex PCR reads with MiXCR, one row per CDR3 protein. The sample consists of roughly 300,000 distinct CDR3 sequences, 21% of them appearing once. Researchers defined stable Graves' hyperthyroidism as no ophthalmopathy progression within 18 months. Newly diagnosed hyperthyroidism patients aged 18 to 65 years had disease lasting under 2 months. Uncontrolled infection, other autoimmune disease, pregnancy and lactation each barred patients from inclusion. Germline lookup yields CDR1 SGHRS and CDR2 YFSETQ. The CDR3 is made up of 16 amino acids. Trimming removed 0 bases from V and 0 bases from J, with 10 bases in between.

This receptor was obtained from a woman aged 50 to 60 with Graves' hyperthyroidism. The chain carries TRBV5-1 and TRBJ2-1, with D maybe TRBD1 (5 bases). Sequencing was carried out using blood. The CDR3 spells CASSLGTLSSYNEQFF. In DNA, the CDR3 is TGCGCCAGCAGCTTGGGGACACTTAGCTCCTACAATGAGCAGTTCTTC.